These 11 T cell receptor beta chains share one sample of origin, sequenced in a study of shared clonotypes between healthy human individuals. TCRdb's table, derived via immunoSEQ multiplex PCR, lists solely in-frame clones and lacks some. The table shows 2 million to 3 million clones, with around 94% occurring only once. Sequenced sample: naive CD4+ T cells sorted from blood. Sample subset: CD45RA+ positively selected. Receptors originate from a man aged 18 to 29 in good health.

This chain joins TRBV5-1 and TRBJ1-4, with 11 bases lining up with TRBD1. The germline gives CDR1 SGHRS, CDR2 YFSETQ. V gave up 9 bases and J gave up 0 bases; unmatched junction bases: 13. CDR3 size: 18 residues. CDR3 loop: CATSGTGGDRATNEKLFF. The CDR3 DNA sequence: TGCGCCACCTCGGGGACAGGGGGAGATAGGGCAACTAATGAAAAACTGTTTTTT.

This clone was seen only a few times. This specimen includes other DNA sequences encoding the same CDR3. The rearrangement uses TRBV18 and TRBJ2-1; TRBD1 matches 9 bases. Unmatched junction bases numbered 0, after V lost 0 bases and J lost 0 bases. There are 16 residues in the CDR3. From germline, CDR1 is KGHSH and CDR2 LQKENI. The CDR3 DNA follows: TGTGCCAGCTCACCACCGGGACAGGGCTCCTACAATGAGCAGTTCTTC. Encoded protein: CASSPPGQGSYNEQFF.

The chain links TRBV7-9 to TRBJ2-3; 9 bases agree with TRBD2. CDR1 and CDR2 from the germline V gene are SEHNR and FQNEAQ (reference sequence). This CDR3 is built from 16 residues. J was trimmed by 4 bases and V by 1 base; bases with no gene match: 6. DNA of the CDR3: TGTGCCAGCAGCTTAGGAGGCGGGGGGGCATCAGATACGCAGTATTTT. Protein product: CASSLGGGGASDTQYF. Variable domain in full (rest from reference TRBV7-9 and TRBJ2-3): DTGVSQNPRHKITKRGQNVTFRCDPISEHNRLYWYRQTLGQGPEFLTYFQNEAQLEKSRLLSDRFSAERPKGSFSTLEIQRTEQGDSAMYLCASSLGGGGASDTQYFGPGTRLTVL.

This clone was detected only once. This chain uses TRBV28 with TRBJ1-5, with TRBD1 matching 7 bases. Germline assignment: CDR1 MDHEN and CDR2 SYDVKM. The CDR3 runs to 13 residues. Unmatched junction bases numbered 3, after V lost 3 bases and J lost 7 bases. CDR3 protein: CASSFQGEQPQHF. The CDR3 DNA reads as TGTGCCAGCAGTTTTCAGGGGGAGCAGCCCCAGCATTTT.

This rearrangement joins TRBV6-5 to TRBJ1-5; D may be TRBD1 (6 bases). CDR1 MNHEY and CDR2 SVGAGI come from the germline V gene. Trimming removed 5 bases at V and 7 bases at J, with 15 bases between. The CDR3 spans 14 residues. CDR3 DNA sequence: TGTGCCAGCAGTACCGTACAGGGAGGCCAGCCCCAGCATTTT. This translates into CASSTVQGGQPQHF.

The DNA for the CDR3 is TGTGCCAGCTCACCACTTTCGGGTCTATACACTGAAGCTTTCTTT. Translating gives CASSPLSGLYTEAFF. This rearrangement joins TRBV18 to TRBJ1-1; D unclear. Germline V CDR1 and CDR2: KGHSH, LQKENI. V was cut by 1 base and J by 3 bases, with 12 bases left in between. The CDR3 is 15 amino acids.

The CDR3 DNA sequence: TGTGCCATCAGTCTAGGTCCCAATGAGCAGTTCTTC. It specifies CAISLGPNEQFF. The V gene is TRBV10-3, the J gene TRBJ2-1; no reliable D call. Germline V gives CDR1 ENHRY, CDR2 SYGVKD. The CDR3 extends over 12 amino acids. Trimming cost V 5 bases and J 6 bases, with 8 bases left between them.

The V gene is TRBV27, the J gene TRBJ2-7, with TRBD1 matching over 7 bases. Per germline, CDR1 MNHEY and CDR2 SMNVEV (reference sequence). The CDR3 covers 14 residues. Trimming removed 8 bases from V and 3 bases from J; junction bases left unmatched: 10. Here the CDR3 reads CASRPGTVLYEQYF. CDR3 bases: TGTGCCAGCCGACCCGGGACAGTTCTCTACGAGCAGTACTTC.

The rearrangement joins TRBV5-1 to TRBJ2-2; D ambiguous. Germline V gives CDR1 SGHRS, CDR2 YFSETQ. The V end lost 4 bases, the J end lost 8 bases, and 6 bases lay between the germline ends. This CDR3 is 11 amino acids long. The CDR3 loop reads CASSPGGELFF. The CDR3 DNA follows: TGCGCCAGCAGCCCGGGTGGGGAGCTGTTTTTT.

The genes are TRBV30 and TRBJ1-6, with a tentative D call TRBD1 (5 bases). The CDR3 consists of 13 residues. CDR1 is GTSNPN, CDR2 SVGIG, per germline (reference sequence). Deletions cut 5 bases from V and 7 bases from J, with 12 bases between. The CDR3 region has the DNA TGTGCCTGGGGGACCGACAGAAATTCACCCCTCCACTTT. As protein: CAWGTDRNSPLHF.

J is TRBJ1-2 and V is TRBV5-1, with D possibly being TRBD1 (6 bases). V was shortened by 0 bases and J by 6 bases, with 9 bases between the two germline ends. This CDR3 contains 13 residues. CDR1 is SGHRS and CDR2 is YFSETQ in the germline V gene. This CDR3 is CASSLAGADGYTF. In DNA, the CDR3 is TGCGCCAGCAGCTTGGCGGGGGCAGATGGCTACACCTTC. Looking up the rest from reference TRBV5-1 and TRBJ1-2 gives the full variable domain: KAGVTQTPRYLIKTRGQQVTLSCSPISGHRSVSWYQQTPGQGLQFLFEYFSETQRNKGNFPGRFSGRQFSNSRSEMNVSTLELGDSALYLCASSLAGADGYTFGSGTRLTVV.